The TCR beta chain described here comes from a study of blood T cell repertoires in COVID-19. This CDR3 comprises 13 residues. Trimming removed 3 bases from V and 3 bases from J, with 9 bases in between. The germline CDR1 and CDR2 sequences are SGHKS and YYEKEE (reference sequence). Sequencing used immunoSEQ multiplex PCR; TCRdb keeps in-frame clones, though not all of them. The data show 100,000 to 150,000 clones, about 83% seen once. This clone has just one count. The sequence came from a man aged 60 to 75 with acute or convalescent COVID-19. Sequencing was done on a sample of peripheral blood. The rearrangement uses TRBV5-5 and TRBJ1-1; a possible D gene is TRBD1 (5 bases). The CDR3 DNA is TGTGCCAGCAGCTGGACGGGGGACACTGAAGCTTTCTTT. This codes for CASSWTGDTEAFF. Full variable domain (rest looked up from reference TRBV5-5 and TRBJ1-1): DAGVTQSPTHLIKTRGQQVTLRCSPISGHKSVSWYQQVLGQGPQFIFQYYEKEERGRGNFPDRFSARQFPNYSSELNVNALLLGDSALYLCASSWTGDTEAFFGQGTRLTVV.